The 30 T cell receptor beta chains below come from one sample, sequenced in a study of low-dose radiotherapy and immunotherapy resistance in tumors (dated by TCRdb to between 2021 and 2024). The meaning of the sample's time point label: after trial treatment. The treatment or condition label for this specimen denotes: LDRT plus nivolumab, ipilimumab, low-dose cyclophosphamide and aspirin (RACIN trial). For sequencing, an Illumina MiniSeq was employed. Superscript III and a set of TRAV- and TRBV-specific primers were used to synthesize first-strand cDNA, so that both TCRalpha and TCRbeta chains were covered. A roughly 18-cycle PCR with Phusion amplified the TCRs, pairing a constant-region primer with the adapter that was attached to the V primers. The raw public reads went through TCRdb reprocessing: fastp at Q25, MiXCR clone calling, in-frame beta chains kept. All rows with the same CDR3 protein become a single entry with the most common DNA and genes. The table for this sample lists about 39,000 distinct CDR3 sequences; about 20% of them were counted only once. About a tenth of the sample lies in the top ten.

The sequenced sample was PBMCs, obtained after low-dose radiotherapy plus immunotherapy. Every receptor here comes from a female donor with ovarian cancer.

The J gene is TRBJ2-1, the V gene TRBV28; TRBD2 matches at 11 bases. The V and J ends lost 6 bases and 8 bases, in that order; junction bases with no gene match: 6. Looked up from germline, CDR1 is MDHEN and CDR2 is SYDVKM. There are 14 residues in the CDR3. CDR3 DNA sequence: TGTGCCAGCAGCAAACTAGCGGGAGCCTATGAGCAGTTCTTC. As protein: CASSKLAGAYEQFF.

This clonotype was seen many times. The V call is TRBV29-1, the J call TRBJ2-1, with TRBD2 matching 11 bases. This CDR3 is built from 17 residues. Trimming at V came to 7 bases and at J to 9 bases, leaving 20 bases not matched to a gene. Germline CDR1 is SQVTM and CDR2 is ANQGSEA. The CDR3 nucleotides read TGCAGCGCCAATCGACCCGGGACTAGCGGTTCCATGGGTGAGCAGTTCTTC. Translated, it gives CSANRPGTSGSMGEQFF.

This sequence joins TRBV28 and TRBJ1-4, with D possibly TRBD1 on 5 matching bases. Germline lookup yields CDR1 MDHEN and CDR2 SYDVKM. Trimming pared 7 bases from V and 1 base from J, leaving 13 bases between. This CDR3 has 15 amino acids. CDR3 region: CASTGPGETNEKLFF. CDR3 sequence (DNA): TGTGCCAGCACAGGGCCCGGGGAAACTAATGAAAAACTGTTTTTT. The full variable domain, its missing parts supplied by reference TRBV28 and TRBJ1-4, is DVKVTQSSRYLVKRTGEKVFLECVQDMDHENMFWYRQDPGLGLRLIYFSYDVKMKEKGDIPEGYSVSREKKERFSLILESASTNQTSMYLCASTGPGETNEKLFFGSGTQLSVL.

A note on this clonotype: A far larger clone is one nucleotide away, so this likely arose from a read error. The V gene is TRBV5-1, the J gene TRBJ2-4; the D gene is possibly TRBD2 (6 bases). Germline V lookup: CDR1 SGHRS, CDR2 YFSETQ. V lost 2 bases and J 13 bases, leaving 22 bases between the germline ends. The CDR3 is 15 amino acids. The CDR3 loop is CASSFSSGSYNEQYF. In nucleotides, the CDR3 is TGCGCCAGCAGCTTTAGTAGCGGATCCTACAATGAGCAGTACTTC.

This clonotype occurred many times. This sequence joins TRBV7-2 and TRBJ2-3, with 14 bases that match TRBD2. The ends lost 4 bases at V and 4 bases at J; junction bases unmatched: 13. The CDR3 length is 19 residues. The V gene's germline CDR1 is SGHTA and CDR2 FQGNSA. The CDR3 protein is CASSSPGTSGSVGADTQYF. The CDR3 DNA reads TGTGCCAGCAGCTCACCCGGGACTAGCGGGAGTGTGGGGGCAGATACGCAGTATTTT. Drawing the rest from reference TRBV7-2 and TRBJ2-3, the complete variable domain is GAGVSQSPSNKVTEKGKDVELRCDPISGHTALYWYRQSLGQGLEFLIYFQGNSAPDKSGLPSDRFSAERTGGSVSTLTIQRTQQEDSAVYLCASSSPGTSGSVGADTQYFGPGTRLTVL.

This clonotype was seen ten or more times. The V and J genes are TRBV5-1 and TRBJ2-7, with D possibly being TRBD1 (6 bases). The CDR3 extends over 15 amino acids. Germline CDR1 and CDR2: SGHRS and YFSETQ. Trimming took off 7 bases at V and 2 bases at J, with 19 bases between the two ends. This chain's CDR3 is CASGPGPGDTYEQYF. CDR3 DNA sequence: TGCGCCAGCGGGCCTGGGCCAGGGGATACCTACGAGCAGTACTTC.

This clonotype was seen ten or more times. The chain combines TRBV29-1 with TRBJ2-6; 7 bases match TRBD1. The germline V gene encodes CDR1 SQVTM and CDR2 ANQGSEA. The CDR3 extends over 19 amino acids. V was clipped by 1 base and J by 0 bases; unmatched bases: 12. CDR3 region: CSVEATTGASRSGANVLTF. The CDR3 region has the DNA TGCAGCGTTGAAGCAACAACAGGGGCTTCTCGCTCTGGGGCCAACGTCCTGACTTTC.

This clonotype was picked up many times. The chain is built from TRBV13 and TRBJ1-1; D not resolved. Germline V gene data show CDR1 as PRHDT and CDR2 as FYEKMQ (reference sequence). Trimming left V 3 bases short and J 6 bases short, with 8 bases between. The CDR3 has 12 amino acids. The CDR3 loop is CASSLTGPEAFF. The CDR3, as DNA: TGTGCCAGCAGCTTGACGGGCCCTGAAGCTTTCTTT.

This clonotype was detected many times. This chain joins TRBV28 and TRBJ2-1; 7 bases are shared with TRBD2. The CDR3 is made up of 13 amino acids. V was pared by 7 bases and J by 5 bases, with 5 bases of the junction left unmatched. Germline loops: CDR1 MDHEN, CDR2 SYDVKM. The CDR3 region is CASKSGVNNEQFF. In DNA, the CDR3 is TGTGCCAGCAAGAGCGGGGTCAACAATGAGCAGTTCTTC.

To note about this clonotype: This likely reflects a read error, since a far larger clone is one base away. This chain uses TRBV6-5 with TRBJ2-7; unclear D gene. CDR1 and CDR2 from the germline V gene are MNHEY and SVGAGI. This CDR3 has 14 amino acids. CDR3 amino acids: CACSEGYSPYEQYF. In DNA form, the CDR3 reads TGTGCCTGCAGTGAAGGTTACAGCCCCTACGAGCAGTACTTC.

A few counts support this clonotype. The rearrangement links TRBV28 to TRBJ2-1; D is possibly TRBD1 (6 bases). Germline V CDR1 and CDR2: MDHEN, SYDVKM. The V end lost 5 bases, the J end lost 1 base, and 27 bases lay between the germline ends. The CDR3 contains 20 residues. The CDR3, as DNA: TGTGCCAGCAGTCCCAAGCGGTCACCAGAGAACAGGGAGTCCTACAATGAGCAGTTCTTC. Amino acid sequence: CASSPKRSPENRESYNEQFF. The full variable domain, completed using reference TRBV28 and TRBJ2-1, is DVKVTQSSRYLVKRTGEKVFLECVQDMDHENMFWYRQDPGLGLRLIYFSYDVKMKEKGDIPEGYSVSREKKERFSLILESASTNQTSMYLCASSPKRSPENRESYNEQFFGPGTRLTVL.

V and J are TRBV28 and TRBJ2-1; 7 bases agree with TRBD2. This CDR3 comprises 16 residues. V lost 3 bases and J lost 2; bases outside the gene matches: 7. Germline CDR1 MDHEN, CDR2 SYDVKM. As DNA, the CDR3 is TGTGCCAGCAGTTTGAGGGAGCGGGAACCCTACAATGAGCAGTTCTTC. Protein product: CASSLREREPYNEQFF. The whole variable domain, remainder taken from reference TRBV28 and TRBJ2-1, is DVKVTQSSRYLVKRTGEKVFLECVQDMDHENMFWYRQDPGLGLRLIYFSYDVKMKEKGDIPEGYSVSREKKERFSLILESASTNQTSMYLCASSLREREPYNEQFFGPGTRLTVL.

Concerning this clonotype: A read error is likely here: a far larger clone is one base away. V and J are TRBV7-7 and TRBJ2-5; 10 bases are a match to TRBD2. The CDR3 covers 15 residues. Germline values: CDR1 SSHAT, CDR2 FNYEAQ (reference sequence). CDR3 in amino acids: CASSLGLAGVDEQYF. In nucleotides, the CDR3 is TGTGCTAGCAGCTTAGGGCTAGCGGGGGTGGATGAGCAGTACTTC.

This clonotype was found many times. The DNA is omitted, as the CDR3 cannot be located on it reliably, and the CDR3 follows TCRdb's listing. V gene TRBV10-1 combines with J gene TRBJ2-2; TRBD1, the table's D call, lacks a check against the DNA. The CDR3 adds up to 17 amino acids, both ends counted. Per the germline V gene, CDR1 is WNHNN and CDR2 is SYGVQD (reference sequence). The CDR3 sequence: CASSAFLPTRTGELFFF.

This clonotype was counted ten times or more. The chain employs TRBV29-1 and TRBJ2-5; D is undetermined. The CDR3 covers 10 residues. The V and J ends lost 2 bases and 4 bases respectively, with 2 bases between them. The germline CDR1 and CDR2 sequences are SQVTM and ANQGSEA. The CDR3 is CSVEIETQYF. The DNA of the CDR3 is TGCAGCGTTGAAATAGAGACCCAGTACTTC.

This clonotype was picked up many times. The V gene is TRBV27, the J gene TRBJ2-6; D is undetermined. The length of the CDR3 is 15 residues. The germline V gene encodes CDR1 MNHEY and CDR2 SMNVEV (reference sequence). The germline V and J ends were trimmed by 7 bases and 4 bases, with 14 bases remaining between them. CDR3 bases: TGTGCCAGCACCGGATCCCCCTCCGGGGCCAACGTCCTGACTTTC. The encoded protein is CASTGSPSGANVLTF.

J is TRBJ2-2 and V is TRBV6-5, with no clear D. CDR3 length: 13 amino acids. Germline CDR1 is MNHEY and CDR2 is SVGAGI. V dropped 3 bases and J dropped 3 bases, with 5 bases sitting between them. The CDR3 DNA sequence: TGTGCCAGCAGTTATAGCTACACCGGGGAGCTGTTTTTT. Amino acids: CASSYSYTGELFF.

This clonotype came up many times. CDR3 amino acids: CASSATGQAGELFF. DNA of the CDR3: TGTGCCAGCAGTGCGACTGGGCAGGCCGGGGAGCTGTTTTTT. The genes are TRBV6-4 and TRBJ2-2, with D uncertain. The germline CDR1 and CDR2 sequences are MRHNA and SNTAGT. V lost 4 bases and J 6 bases, leaving 12 bases between the germline ends. The length of the CDR3 is 14 residues.

This clonotype was found many times. The J gene is TRBJ1-1, the V gene TRBV18; D might be TRBD1 (5 bases). V lost 4 bases and J 5 bases, leaving 11 bases between the germline ends. Germline CDR1 KGHSH, CDR2 LQKENI. The CDR3 totals 13 residues. The CDR3 loop reads CASSLGEGTEAFF. The CDR3 nucleotides read TGTGCCAGCTCACTGGGAGAGGGGACTGAAGCTTTCTTT.

This clonotype was observed at least ten times. The chain combines TRBV7-2 with TRBJ1-3; D gene unclear. Germline CDR1 SGHTA, CDR2 FQGNSA. Trimming stripped 9 bases from V and 0 bases from J, with 6 bases between. This CDR3 comprises 12 residues. CDR3 sequence (DNA): TGTGCCAGTCAGAGCTCTGGAAACACCATATATTTT. It yields the protein CASQSSGNTIYF.

The chain is built from TRBV30 and TRBJ1-2; perhaps TRBD1 as D (5 bases). The V end was cut by 1 base, the J end by 0 bases, with 6 bases between. Germline lookup yields CDR1 GTSNPN and CDR2 SVGIG (reference sequence). The CDR3 contains 13 residues. The CDR3 loop is CAWSGTTNYGYTF. CDR3 DNA: TGTGCCTGGAGTGGGACAACTAACTATGGCTACACCTTC. The whole variable domain, remainder taken from reference TRBV30 and TRBJ1-2, is SQTIHQWPATLVQPVGSPLSLECTVEGTSNPNLYWYRQAAGRGLQLLFYSVGIGQISSEVPQNLSASRPQDRQFILSSKKLLLSDSGFYLCAWSGTTNYGYTFGSGTRLTVV.

This clonotype came up many times. The V gene is TRBV5-4, the J gene TRBJ1-1; TRBD1 matches at 7 bases. The CDR3 is 14 residues long. V was pared by 3 bases and J by 2 bases, with 4 bases of the junction left unmatched. The germline gives CDR1 SGHNT, CDR2 YYREEE (reference sequence). This CDR3 is CASSSGQSNTEAFF. DNA for the CDR3: TGTGCCAGCAGCTCGGGACAGAGCAACACTGAAGCTTTCTTT.

This clonotype was counted ten times or more. This chain joins TRBV27 and TRBJ2-2, with 12 bases lining up with TRBD2. This CDR3 spans 18 amino acids. CDR1 and CDR2 (germline): MNHEY, SMNVEV (reference sequence). V dropped 4 bases and J dropped 6; count of bases not matched to a gene: 12. The CDR3: CASSWRLAGVTGAGELFF. DNA for the CDR3: TGTGCCAGCAGTTGGAGACTAGCGGGAGTAACCGGGGCCGGGGAGCTGTTTTTT.

This clonotype turned up a few times. The chain joins TRBV5-6 to TRBJ2-1, with TRBD1 matching over 10 bases. The CDR3 length is 16 residues. Germline values: CDR1 SGHDT, CDR2 YYEEEE. The V gene end was trimmed by 2 bases and the J gene end by 1 base; junction bases not matched to a gene: 3. This CDR3 is CASSLEGQGSYNEQFF. CDR3 DNA: TGTGCCAGCAGCTTAGAGGGACAGGGGTCCTACAATGAGCAGTTCTTC.

The sample holds many counts of this clonotype. The junction differs from germline at one of its ends, possibly a read error. The chain employs TRBV28 and TRBJ1-6, with TRBD1 matching over 9 bases. The CDR3 is made up of 15 amino acids. CDR1 is MDHEN and CDR2 is SYDVKM in the germline V gene. For the CDR3, the DNA is TGTGCCATCAGTTGGCGGGGACAGGGCCAGTCACCCCTCCACTTT. This translates into CAISWRGQGQSPLHF.

V gene TRBV9 combines with J gene TRBJ1-1; 11 bases align to TRBD1. Germline V lookup: CDR1 SGDLS, CDR2 YYNGEE. The CDR3 contains 16 residues. V lost 4 bases and J lost 6; bases outside the gene matches: 11. The CDR3 region is CASSTLVGQGASEAFF. In DNA form, the CDR3 reads TGTGCCAGCAGCACCTTGGTCGGACAGGGGGCATCTGAAGCTTTCTTT.

This clonotype was counted many times. J is TRBJ2-1 and V is TRBV9, with TRBD2 as a possible D gene (6 bases). V was cut by 0 bases and J by 2 bases, with 12 bases left in between. This CDR3 comprises 16 residues. Germline CDR1 SGDLS, CDR2 YYNGEE. The CDR3 loop is CASSVAPGGTYNEQFF. Written as DNA, the CDR3 is TGTGCCAGCAGCGTAGCTCCCGGCGGGACCTACAATGAGCAGTTCTTC. Supplemented by reference TRBV9 and TRBJ2-1, the full variable domain reads DSGVTQTPKHLITATGQRVTLRCSPRSGDLSVYWYQQSLDQGLQFLIQYYNGEERAKGNILERFSAQQFPDLHSELNLSSLELGDSALYFCASSVAPGGTYNEQFFGPGTRLTVL.

This clonotype was seen many times. The chain combines TRBV24-1 with TRBJ1-1; perhaps TRBD1 as D (5 bases). Germline CDR1 and CDR2: KGHDR and SFDVKD. V lost 7 bases and J 1 base, leaving 9 bases between the germline ends. The length of the CDR3 is 13 residues. The CDR3 sequence: CATRGRRNTEAFF. CDR3 nucleotide sequence: TGTGCCACCAGGGGACGGCGGAACACTGAAGCTTTCTTT.

This clonotype was detected many times. The gene calls are TRBV24-1 and TRBJ2-7, with D possibly being TRBD1 (6 bases). CDR1 and CDR2 (germline): KGHDR, SFDVKD. V was pared by 3 bases and J by 1 base, with 12 bases between. The CDR3 is 15 amino acids. CDR3 nucleotide sequence: TGTGCCACCAGTGATCCGGACAGCTCGTCCTACGAGCAGTACTTC. This encodes CATSDPDSSSYEQYF.

In its sample, this clonotype was seen many times. The rearrangement uses TRBV18 and TRBJ2-3; TRBD1 might be the D (6 bases). Germline CDR1 KGHSH, CDR2 LQKENI. The CDR3 extends over 15 amino acids. V was cut by 2 bases and J by 2 bases, with 11 bases left in between. As DNA, the CDR3 is TGTGCCAGCTCACCAGGGACATCTCACACAGATACGCAGTATTTT. Residues: CASSPGTSHTDTQYF.